A single sample is the source of the 28 T cell receptor beta chains below, sequenced in a study of shared clonotypes between healthy human individuals. Clones were read by immunoSEQ multiplex PCR, and TCRdb kept only the in-frame ones, dropping some. The repertoire holds about 2.4 million clones, over 85% seen once, with roughly 0.36% in the top ten. The source material was naive CD4+ T cells from PBMCs. Subset meaning: CD45RA+ positively selected. The receptors stem from a man aged 18 to 29 in good health. Some clones in this sample may be carry-over from other donors' samples.

The rearrangement links TRBV7-6 to TRBJ2-1; 7 bases line up with TRBD1. This CDR3 comprises 14 residues. Germline CDR1 and CDR2: SGHVS and FNYEAQ. The trim removed 5 bases at V and 4 bases at J, leaving 5 bases unmatched. The DNA of the CDR3 is TGTGCCAGCAGCGCAGGGGGAGCATACAATGAGCAGTTCTTC. Its protein product is CASSAGGAYNEQFF.

The rearrangement uses TRBV5-1 and TRBJ2-7; D unresolved. The CDR3 loop spans 14 amino acids. V was shortened by 2 bases and J by 1 base, with 10 bases between the two germline ends. Germline loops: CDR1 SGHRS, CDR2 YFSETQ. CDR3 protein: CASSFGPRSYEQYF. The CDR3 coding sequence is TGCGCCAGCAGCTTCGGCCCAAGGTCCTACGAGCAGTACTTC.

The V and J genes are TRBV28 and TRBJ1-2; 10 nucleotides line up with TRBD1. The CDR3 is made up of 16 amino acids. Germline V CDR1 and CDR2: MDHEN, SYDVKM. With V trimmed by 5 bases and J by 5 bases, 11 bases remained unmatched. The CDR3 region is CASSPYSGTGAYGYTF. CDR3 nucleotide sequence: TGTGCCAGCAGTCCATACTCCGGGACAGGGGCTTATGGCTACACCTTC.

The genes are TRBV2 and TRBJ2-7; D is ambiguous. The V gene lost 1 base and the J gene lost 6 bases, with 16 bases spanning the gap. The CDR3 extends over 15 amino acids. CDR1 is SNHLY, CDR2 FYNNEI, per germline. The CDR3 loop reads CASSEEGLPELEQYF. The CDR3 region has the DNA TGTGCCAGCAGTGAAGAGGGCCTGCCCGAACTCGAGCAGTACTTC.

The rearrangement uses TRBV9 and TRBJ1-2, with D uncertain. Per germline, CDR1 SGDLS and CDR2 YYNGEE. The length of the CDR3 is 15 residues. The V end lost 0 bases, the J end lost 0 bases, and 9 bases lay between the germline ends. As DNA, the CDR3 is TGTGCCAGCAGCGTAGAATCCGGCGCTAACTATGGCTACACCTTC. As protein: CASSVESGANYGYTF.

The rearrangement links TRBV19 to TRBJ1-1; D possibly corresponds to TRBD1 (5 bases). V dropped 4 bases and J dropped 5 bases, with 11 bases sitting between them. CDR1 and CDR2 from the germline V gene are LNHDA and SQIVND (reference sequence). The CDR3 totals 13 residues. CDR3 residues: CASSTGRETEAFF. The CDR3, as DNA: TGTGCCAGTAGTACGGGACGGGAAACTGAAGCTTTCTTT.

This chain joins TRBV28 and TRBJ1-1; the match to TRBD1 covers 8 bases. CDR1 and CDR2 from the germline V gene are MDHEN and SYDVKM. V was pared by 8 bases and J by 4 bases, with 18 bases of the junction left unmatched. CDR3 length: 17 amino acids. Here the CDR3 DNA reads TGTGCCAGCCTACAACAAGGATGGGCAGGGGGCGTCACTGAAGCTTTCTTT. Translated, it gives CASLQQGWAGGVTEAFF. The variable domain in full, completed from reference TRBV28 and TRBJ1-1, reads DVKVTQSSRYLVKRTGEKVFLECVQDMDHENMFWYRQDPGLGLRLIYFSYDVKMKEKGDIPEGYSVSREKKERFSLILESASTNQTSMYLCASLQQGWAGGVTEAFFGQGTRLTVV.

On this clone itself: At the DNA level, this CDR3 is encoded by other sequences in the same sample as well. V gene TRBV9 combines with J gene TRBJ2-1; the D is unclear. CDR1 and CDR2 from the germline V gene are SGDLS and YYNGEE. The CDR3 spans 13 residues. V was shortened by 0 bases and J by 7 bases, with 8 bases between the two germline ends. The CDR3 loop reads CASSVGLRNEQFF. CDR3 DNA: TGTGCCAGCAGCGTAGGACTGCGGAATGAGCAGTTCTTC.

J is TRBJ2-1 and V is TRBV2, with 11 bases lining up with TRBD2. The CDR3 is 15 residues long. The germline V gene encodes CDR1 SNHLY and CDR2 FYNNEI. J lost 5 bases, V lost 6 bases, and 6 bases had no gene match. The CDR3 bases are TGTGCCAGCAGGGTCGGGACTAGCGGAAACAATGAGCAGTTCTTC. Its translation: CASRVGTSGNNEQFF.

The chain uses TRBV9 and TRBJ1-4; weak D call: TRBD1 (5 bases). CDR1 SGDLS and CDR2 YYNGEE come from the germline V gene. V was clipped by 4 bases and J by 8 bases, with 18 bases between them. CDR3 length equals 15 residues. The CDR3 bases are TGTGCCAGCAGCCCTCGGCAGGGCGGATACGAAAAACTGTTTTTT. Its translation is CASSPRQGGYEKLFF.

The chain joins TRBV19 to TRBJ2-5; 12 positions agree with TRBD2. Germline lookup yields CDR1 LNHDA and CDR2 SQIVND (reference sequence). This CDR3 spans 15 amino acids. The V segment lost 6 bases and the J segment 2 bases; nucleotides outside the gene matches: 4. CDR3 sequence reads: CASRGLAGPQETQYF. The DNA of the CDR3 is TGTGCCAGTAGGGGACTAGCGGGCCCACAAGAGACCCAGTACTTC.

This clone has more than one count but fewer than ten. The chain combines TRBV28 with TRBJ2-7; maybe TRBD1 (6 bases). The CDR3 contains 14 residues. Germline assignment: CDR1 MDHEN and CDR2 SYDVKM. The V end lost 6 bases, the J end lost 2 bases, and 14 bases lay between the germline ends. The CDR3 DNA reads TGTGCCAGCAGATTCGGGGACACTACCTACGAGCAGTACTTC. Protein sequence: CASRFGDTTYEQYF.

J is TRBJ1-5 and V is TRBV9; D perhaps matches TRBD1 (6 bases). CDR1 SGDLS and CDR2 YYNGEE come from the germline V gene. Trimming removed 3 bases from V and 6 bases from J, with 13 bases in between. The CDR3 totals 14 residues. CDR3 sequence: CASSASGEGQPQHF. The CDR3 nucleotides are TGTGCCAGCAGCGCCTCAGGGGAAGGTCAGCCCCAGCATTTT.

The V call is TRBV18, the J call TRBJ1-4, with D unresolved. Trimming shortened V by 1 base and J by 8 bases, and 8 bases separated the two germline ends. Germline CDR1 KGHSH, CDR2 LQKENI. The CDR3 is made up of 13 amino acids. CDR3 nucleotides: TGTGCCAGCTCACCACTCGATGACGAAAAACTGTTTTTT. Translating it yields CASSPLDDEKLFF. Combining the CDR3 with reference TRBV18 and TRBJ1-4 gives the whole variable domain NAGVMQNPRHLVRRRGQEARLRCSPMKGHSHVYWYRQLPEEGLKFMVYLQKENIIDESGMPKERFSAEFPKEGPSILRIQQVVRGDSAAYFCASSPLDDEKLFFGSGTQLSVL.

V usage is TRBV6-5 and J usage is TRBJ2-1; no clear D. Trimming took off 6 bases at V and 9 bases at J, with 18 bases between the two ends. Germline loops: CDR1 MNHEY, CDR2 SVGAGI. The CDR3 runs to 14 residues. The CDR3 DNA is TGTGCCAGCAGCCGCCCTGGCCCCTCCCCTGAGCAGTTCTTC. This codes for CASSRPGPSPEQFF.

With respect to this clone: The identical CDR3 is also encoded by other nucleotide sequences in the sample. The J gene is TRBJ2-7, the V gene TRBV30; the D is unclear. The CDR3 contains 12 residues. V dropped 0 bases and J dropped 4 bases, with 7 bases sitting between them. The V gene's germline CDR1 is GTSNPN and CDR2 SVGIG (reference sequence). CDR3 bases: TGTGCCTGGAGTGTGTGGGGATACGAGCAGTACTTC. Its translation: CAWSVWGYEQYF.

V and J are TRBV4-3 and TRBJ2-2; 11 nucleotides line up with TRBD2. After removal of 4 bases from V and 4 bases from J, the junction contained 14 bases not matched to a gene. CDR1 is LGHNA and CDR2 is YSLEER in the germline V gene. The CDR3 runs 19 residues. In DNA form, the CDR3 reads TGCGCCAGCAGCCCCGAGATTCGACATAGCGGGAGGGCCACCGGGGAGCTGTTTTTT. The encoded protein is CASSPEIRHSGRATGELFF.

The chain has TRBV5-6 and TRBJ2-1; D remains ambiguous. V gave up 2 bases and J gave up 8 bases, with 17 bases separating them. The germline V gene encodes CDR1 SGHDT and CDR2 YYEEEE. The CDR3 spans 15 residues. CDR3 DNA sequence: TGTGCCAGCAGCTTCCCCCAGGCCCCCACGGATGAGCAGTTCTTC. Amino acids: CASSFPQAPTDEQFF.

This clone was found a few times. Other DNA variants within this sample encode the same CDR3. The chain combines TRBV7-9 with TRBJ1-1; D is unclear. The CDR3 sequence is 12 residues long. The V gene's germline CDR1 is SEHNR and CDR2 FQNEAQ (reference sequence). Trimming cost V 6 bases and J 5 bases, with 10 bases left between them. CDR3 DNA: TGTGCCAGCAGTTCCACGGGGACTGAAGCTTTCTTT. Translating it yields CASSSTGTEAFF.

This sequence joins TRBV4-3 and TRBJ1-1, with D possibly matching TRBD1 (5 bases). The CDR3 loop spans 14 amino acids. Germline loops: CDR1 LGHNA, CDR2 YSLEER. Trimming took off 5 bases at V and 2 bases at J, with 12 bases between the two ends. As DNA, the CDR3 is TGCGCCAGCAGCACAACTCAGGGTAACACTGAAGCTTTCTTT. Protein: CASSTTQGNTEAFF.

V usage is TRBV30 and J usage is TRBJ2-7, with TRBD2 matching over 10 bases. Germline CDR1 reads GTSNPN; CDR2 reads SVGIG (reference sequence). The CDR3 spans 13 residues. V shed 5 bases, J shed 4 bases, and the junction held 5 bases outside the gene matches. Here the CDR3 reads CAWQAGLAYEQYF. The CDR3 DNA is TGTGCCTGGCAAGCGGGACTAGCGTACGAGCAGTACTTC.

The chain joins TRBV12-5 to TRBJ1-1; no firm D call. This CDR3 has 14 amino acids. Per germline, CDR1 LGHNT and CDR2 FRNRAP. The V gene lost 0 bases and the J gene lost 6 bases, with 11 bases spanning the gap. As DNA, the CDR3 is TGTGCTAGTGGTTTGGTCACGGGTAGCGCTGAAGCTTTCTTT. Protein: CASGLVTGSAEAFF.

This clone was observed a handful of times. The CDR3 is CSARRGVAFF. Written as DNA, the CDR3 is TGCAGTGCTAGGCGGGGGGTAGCTTTCTTT. The V gene is TRBV20-1, the J gene TRBJ1-1; perhaps TRBD1 as D (5 bases). The CDR3 length is 10 residues. Deletions cut 3 bases from V and 10 bases from J, with 9 bases between. From germline, CDR1 is DFQATT and CDR2 SNEGSKA (reference sequence).

V and J are TRBV6-5 and TRBJ2-7, with 7 nucleotides matching TRBD1. V gave up 4 bases and J gave up 4 bases; unmatched junction bases: 7. Germline V gene sequence: CDR1 MNHEY, CDR2 SVGAGI. CDR3 size: 14 residues. CDR3 DNA: TGTGCCAGCAGTTTGGGCAGGGGGTTGTACGAGCAGTACTTC. Its translation: CASSLGRGLYEQYF.

The chain couples TRBV5-1 to TRBJ2-7; tentatively, D is TRBD1 (7 bases). The germline gives CDR1 SGHRS, CDR2 YFSETQ. Trimming took 4 bases from V and 1 from J, leaving 18 bases between them. This CDR3 has 16 residues. In nucleotides, the CDR3 is TGCGCCAGCAGCCCCCGTCCAGGGGGACTTTCCTACGAGCAGTACTTC. This codes for CASSPRPGGLSYEQYF.

This rearrangement joins TRBV10-1 to TRBJ2-5; D tentatively fits TRBD1 or TRBD2 (5 bases each). Trimming shortened V by 2 bases and J by 3 bases, and 16 bases separated the two germline ends. The CDR3 spans 16 residues. Germline CDR1 and CDR2: WNHNN and SYGVQD (reference sequence). The CDR3, as DNA: TGCGCCAGCAGTGAGAGGGGAGACAGCCACAAAGAGACCCAGTACTTC. Amino acids: CASSERGDSHKETQYF.

The J gene is TRBJ2-1, the V gene TRBV27; 7 bases are shared with TRBD1. The CDR3 extends over 15 amino acids. J gave up 2 bases and V 6 bases, and 7 bases lay outside the gene matches. Looked up from germline, CDR1 is MNHEY and CDR2 is SMNVEV (reference sequence). CDR3 DNA: TGTGCCAGCAGGACGACAGGGTCGGCCTACAATGAGCAGTTCTTC. Its translation: CASRTTGSAYNEQFF.

The chain combines TRBV28 with TRBJ2-7, with 11 bases that match TRBD2. The CDR3 spans 14 residues. V gave up 6 bases and J gave up 3 bases; unmatched junction bases: 4. Germline CDR1 is MDHEN and CDR2 is SYDVKM. CDR3 sequence: CASRPGLAVYEQYF. The DNA for the CDR3 is TGTGCCAGCAGACCGGGACTAGCGGTCTACGAGCAGTACTTC.